This entry lists 22 T cell receptor beta chains sequenced from one sample in a study of Graves' ophthalmopathy and Graves' hyperthyroidism. Scientists amplified the TCR beta CDR3 regions from RNA transcripts. Amplification began with first-round RT-PCR using HTBI primers, then second-round multiplex PCR was performed. From the multiplex PCR reads, TCRdb called clonotypes with MiXCR, one entry per CDR3 protein. The sample carries approximately 500,000 distinct CDR3 sequences, 13% to 15% recorded once. Sequenced input: blood. Every receptor here comes from a woman between 25 and 40 years old with Graves' ophthalmopathy.

The chain uses TRBV20-1 and TRBJ1-2, with 11 bases aligning to TRBD1. The germline V gene has CDR1 DFQATT and CDR2 SNEGSKA (reference sequence). Trimming removed 1 base from V and 3 bases from J; junction bases left unmatched: 16. CDR3 length: 19 amino acids. DNA for the CDR3: TGCAGTGCTAGAGGTTGGACCCCGGGACAGGGGGTTAAGGACTATGGCTACACCTTC. It is translated as CSARGWTPGQGVKDYGYTF.

V is TRBV29-1 and J is TRBJ2-5; D gene uncertain. Trimming took off 6 bases at V and 5 bases at J, with 16 bases between the two ends. Germline CDR1 reads SQVTM; CDR2 reads ANQGSEA. This CDR3 has 13 residues. CDR3 in amino acids: CSVGQLAGETQYF. In DNA form, the CDR3 reads TGCAGCGTCGGCCAGTTAGCTGGGGAGACCCAGTACTTC.

In this sample, this clonotype turned up many times. The chain's CDR3 is CAVRDTGELFF. Written as DNA, the CDR3 is TGTGCCGTCCGGGACACCGGGGAGCTGTTTTTT. J is TRBJ2-2 and V is TRBV2; D is ambiguous. V was trimmed by 11 bases and J by 3 bases, leaving 7 bases between them. This CDR3 spans 11 amino acids. Looked up from germline, CDR1 is SNHLY and CDR2 is FYNNEI.

This clonotype appeared many times. This rearrangement joins TRBV19 to TRBJ1-2; TRBD1 matches at 7 bases. The trim removed 9 bases at V and 0 bases at J, leaving 10 bases unmatched. CDR3 length: 15 amino acids. Germline V lookup: CDR1 LNHDA, CDR2 SQIVND (reference sequence). The DNA for the CDR3 is TGTGCCAGCCTAATGCCTGGGACAGCTAACTATGGCTACACCTTC. Its protein product is CASLMPGTANYGYTF. Supplemented by reference TRBV19 and TRBJ1-2, the full variable domain reads DGGITQSPKYLFRKEGQNVTLSCEQNLNHDAMYWYRQDPGQGLRLIYYSQIVNDFQKGDIAEGYSVSREKKESFPLTVTSAQKNPTAFYLCASLMPGTANYGYTFGSGTRLTVV.

This clonotype was seen many times. The CDR3 DNA reads as TGTGCCAGCAGTTTTCTCCAGGGGCTGGTATCCCCATACTATGGCTACACCTTC. As protein: CASSFLQGLVSPYYGYTF. The genes are TRBV12-3 or TRBV12-4 and TRBJ1-2; TRBD1 might be the D (6 bases). V was pared by 3 bases and J by 3 bases, with 23 bases between. This CDR3 has 18 amino acids.

This clonotype was seen many times. J is TRBJ2-2 and V is TRBV6-1; D not resolved. This CDR3 is built from 15 residues. CDR1 and CDR2 (germline): MNHNS, SASEGT. V lost 7 bases to trimming and J lost 4 bases, with 16 bases between them. The CDR3, as DNA: TGTGCCAGCACCCCACGTTTCGGGCTCACCGGGGAGCTGTTTTTT. The encoded protein is CASTPRFGLTGELFF.

The V gene is TRBV2, the J gene TRBJ1-5; no clear D gene. CDR1 is SNHLY and CDR2 is FYNNEI in the germline V gene. V shed 7 bases and J shed 3 bases, with 7 bases lying between them. The CDR3 runs 12 residues. The CDR3 region has the DNA TGTGCCAGCAATCGGGCCAATCAGCCCCAGCATTTT. Its protein is CASNRANQPQHF.

Only a few counts were recorded for this clonotype. The rearrangement links TRBV11-2 to TRBJ1-1; 7 nucleotides align to TRBD1. The V segment lost 3 bases and the J segment 7 bases; nucleotides outside the gene matches: 11. CDR1 is SGHAT, CDR2 FQNNGV, per germline. CDR3 size: 15 residues. The CDR3 nucleotides read TGTGCCAGCAGCTTGAGGGACAGAAAGCTACTTGAAGCTTTCTTT. This sequence encodes CASSLRDRKLLEAFF. The full variable domain, rest sourced from reference TRBV11-2 and TRBJ1-1, is EAGVAQSPRYKIIEKRQSVAFWCNPISGHATLYWYQQILGQGPKLLIQFQNNGVVDDSQLPKDRFSAERLKGVDSTLKIQPAKLEDSAVYLCASSLRDRKLLEAFFGQGTRLTVV.

This clonotype has at least ten counts. The chain carries TRBV27 and TRBJ1-1; 11 positions match TRBD1. The J segment lost 3 bases and the V segment lost 4 bases, leaving 7 bases of the junction unmatched. The CDR3 consists of 16 residues. Germline V gene data show CDR1 as MNHEY and CDR2 as SMNVEV (reference sequence). CDR3 region: CASSWGQGVTDTEAFF. As DNA, the CDR3 is TGTGCCAGCAGTTGGGGACAGGGGGTGACGGACACTGAAGCTTTCTTT.

This clonotype was counted ten times or more. The J gene is TRBJ1-1, the V gene TRBV5-6; TRBD1 agrees at 9 bases. The J segment lost 4 bases and the V segment lost 3 bases, leaving 7 bases of the junction unmatched. The CDR3 contains 15 residues. CDR1 and CDR2 (germline): SGHDT, YYEEEE. The CDR3, as DNA: TGTGCCAGCAGCTCTACAGGGGGCTGGGGCACTGAAGCTTTCTTT. Its protein product is CASSSTGGWGTEAFF.

Note on this clonotype: One end of the junction is discordant with germline, which a read error may explain. The chain is built from TRBV28 and TRBJ2-4, with 7 bases lining up with TRBD2. The CDR3 has 17 amino acids. Germline CDR1 MDHEN, CDR2 SYDVKM. CDR3 sequence reads: CASSSIGGDRAKNIKYF. CDR3 DNA sequence: TGTGCCAGCAGTTCCATTGGGGGGGATCGGGCCAAAAACATTAAGTACTTC.

In its sample, this clonotype was seen a few times. The rearrangement links TRBV30 to TRBJ2-5; D may be TRBD1 (5 bases). Per germline, CDR1 GTSNPN and CDR2 SVGIG (reference sequence). V shed 1 base and J shed 5 bases, with 11 bases lying between them. The CDR3 loop spans 13 amino acids. The CDR3 region is CAWSGTPRETQYF. The CDR3 nucleotides read TGTGCCTGGAGTGGGACACCTAGGGAGACCCAGTACTTC. The variable domain in full, completed from reference TRBV30 and TRBJ2-5, reads SQTIHQWPATLVQPVGSPLSLECTVEGTSNPNLYWYRQAAGRGLQLLFYSVGIGQISSEVPQNLSASRPQDRQFILSSKKLLLSDSGFYLCAWSGTPRETQYFGPGTRLLVL.

This clonotype appeared a single time. One base away lies a much larger clone, so this may be a sequencing read error. This chain connects TRBV14 to TRBJ2-5, with D perhaps TRBD1 (5 bases). The CDR3 extends over 12 amino acids. Germline V gene data show CDR1 as SGHDN and CDR2 as FVKESK. The DNA for the CDR3 is TGTGCCAGCAGCCACGGACAAGGGACCCAGTACTTC. Translating gives CASSHGQGTQYF.

The sample holds many counts of this clonotype. The V call is TRBV6-1, the J call TRBJ1-1; a weak D match, TRBD1 (6 bases). Germline CDR1 MNHNS, CDR2 SASEGT. V was cut by 7 bases and J by 5 bases, with 11 bases left in between. The CDR3 sequence is 12 residues long. The CDR3 nucleotides are TGTGCCAGCACGTGGGGGCTAACTGAAGCTTTCTTT. Its protein is CASTWGLTEAFF.

This clonotype has a count of ten or more. V usage is TRBV4-1 and J usage is TRBJ1-2, with D perhaps TRBD1 (5 bases). V dropped 0 bases and J dropped 2 bases, with 7 bases sitting between them. The germline gives CDR1 MGHRA, CDR2 YSYEKL. The CDR3 runs to 14 residues. The CDR3 coding sequence is TGCGCCAGCAGCCAAGACAGGGCCAACTATGGCTACACCTTC. Its protein is CASSQDRANYGYTF.

This clonotype was observed many times. J is TRBJ1-6 and V is TRBV10-3, with TRBD1 as a possible D gene (6 bases). CDR1 and CDR2 (germline): ENHRY, SYGVKD. V was trimmed by 6 bases and J by 13 bases, leaving 16 bases between them. The CDR3 has 13 amino acids. For the CDR3, the DNA is TGTGCCATCAGCGCGGGGGCCCTTTCGCCCCTCCACTTT. This gives the protein CAISAGALSPLHF.

This clonotype has ten or more counts. The chain employs TRBV28 and TRBJ2-5; D may correspond to TRBD1 or TRBD2 (5 bases each). The V end was cut by 11 bases, the J end by 5 bases, with 12 bases between. CDR1 and CDR2 from the germline V gene are MDHEN and SYDVKM. The CDR3 loop spans 11 amino acids. The CDR3 spells CAAKGTETQYF. The DNA for the CDR3 is TGTGCCGCCAAGGGGACCGAGACCCAGTACTTC.

This clonotype was detected ten times or more. CDR3 sequence: CASDRGVAGELFF. The CDR3 DNA sequence: TGTGCCAGCGACAGGGGAGTAGCCGGGGAGCTGTTTTTT. The chain joins TRBV6-1 to TRBJ2-2; 8 bases are shared with TRBD1. The CDR3 consists of 13 residues. CDR1 and CDR2 (germline): MNHNS, SASEGT. V was clipped by 8 bases and J by 6 bases; unmatched bases: 5.

There are many counts of this clonotype. The junction shows a germline mismatch at one end, possibly a read error. The J gene is TRBJ1-6, the V gene TRBV6-1, with 7 bases aligning to TRBD1. Germline-derived CDR1 and CDR2 are MNHNS and SASEGT. The CDR3 loop spans 14 amino acids. CDR3 residues: CASRTDRDNSPFHF. CDR3 sequence (DNA): TGTGCCAGCAGGACCGACAGGGATAATTCACCCTTCCACTTT.

This clonotype was detected many times. J is TRBJ1-2 and V is TRBV12-3 or TRBV12-4; D is unresolved. The V and J ends lost 10 bases and 4 bases respectively, with 16 bases between them. The length of the CDR3 is 13 residues. CDR3 sequence (DNA): TGTGCCACCCTATCCCGCCAGTCCTATGGCTACACCTTC. This gives the protein CATLSRQSYGYTF.

This clonotype was seen repeatedly, ten times or more. This chain uses TRBV12-3 or TRBV12-4 with TRBJ1-5; maybe TRBD1 (6 bases). The CDR3 has 15 amino acids. The V end lost 6 bases, the J end lost 7 bases, and 19 bases lay between the germline ends. The chain's CDR3 is CASRSAGQGNQPQHF. The CDR3 nucleotides read TGTGCCAGCAGGTCAGCGGGTCAGGGGAACCAGCCCCAGCATTTT.

This clonotype showed up many times. V and J are TRBV6-1 and TRBJ2-5; 10 bases align to TRBD2. Germline trimming cut 5 bases from V and 5 bases from J; bases unmatched to any gene: 8. CDR3 length: 15 residues. Germline CDR1 is MNHNS and CDR2 is SASEGT. This CDR3 is CASSPKRGGLETQYF. CDR3 sequence (DNA): TGTGCCAGCAGTCCTAAGCGGGGGGGCCTCGAGACCCAGTACTTC.